This TCR beta chain was sequenced for a study of T cell responses to AZD1222 COVID-19 vaccine. Overall study results and limits: Only a handful of individuals given AZD1222 were seropositive at baseline. The span of vaccine-associated CD4 TCRs extended across spike, with dominance at 160-218 and 743-854. It should be noted that donors were predominantly white British and more often female, and clonal diversity was possibly underestimated.

The CDR3 is 15 amino acids. Trimming removed 3 bases at V and 7 bases at J, with 16 bases between. Germline CDR1 SGHTA, CDR2 FQGNSA. Only one count was recorded for this clone. Its antigen is not known. Profiled with immunoSEQ multiplex PCR; TCRdb holds only in-frame clones, not every one. The sample carries some 80,000 clones, about 87% recorded once. The chain has TRBV7-2 and TRBJ1-5, with TRBD1 as a possible D gene (5 bases). This receptor was obtained from an adult who received the MenACWY meningococcal vaccine as a control. Here the sequenced sample was peripheral blood, taken 28 days after the second dose of the MenACWY control vaccine. The CDR3 here is CASSFGVGGTQPQHF. The CDR3 bases are TGTGCCAGCAGCTTTGGCGTTGGGGGGACCCAGCCCCAGCATTTT.